The T cell receptor (beta chain) under discussion was sequenced for a study of molecular identifiers for immune sequencing clone quantification (dated by TCRdb to 2016 to 2019). About the investigation overall: For a replicate experiment, RNA from approximately 20,000 or 100,000 naive CD8 T cells was divided into five aliquots, of which four were sequenced. This methods study benchmarked molecular-identifier clustering-based TCR repertoire sequencing (MIDCIRS) and TCR RNA copy counting, using CD8 T cells to do so.

Libraries of naive CD8 T cells were built from approximately 20,000 to 1,000,000 sorted cells, with 10%, 30% or 50% of the purified RNA used. Naive CD8 T cells, defined as CD8+CD4-CCR7+CD45RA+, were FACS-sorted into RLT Plus buffer on a BD FACSAria II. Detection sensitivity was tested by spiking Jurkat RNA equal to ten TCR copies' worth into samples containing about 19,000-1,000,000 naive CD8 T cells. Enrichment of CD8 T cells was done with RosetteSep CD8+ T Cell Enrichment Cocktail plus Ficoll-Paque, and ACK red cell lysis came afterward. Ten or more counts support this clonotype. The target of this receptor is not known. No much larger clone is present one base from it, and per-base qualities are unavailable. From cysteine to phenylalanine, the CDR3 is 16 amino acids long. The entry retains the CDR3 DNA only, 48 bases that are in frame from base 1. V sheds 7 bases and J sheds 0 bases, leaving 16 bases between their ends. In the germline V gene, CDR1 corresponds to SNHLY and CDR2 to FYNNEI.

Study-level results and caveats: Highly expanded clone sizes could be underestimated if identical TCR molecules share a barcode. About three recovered TCR RNA copies per cell were obtained by modeling, versus approximately 9 by digital PCR, implying a capture efficiency of about 30%. In CMV-specific effector cells, clones with more than 20 RNA copies contained over 99% of molecules, whereas in naive cells such clones contained under 1% of molecules. When barcode sub-clustering was not used, chimeric consensus sequences inflated TCR diversity, with chimeras reaching as high as 47%. Spiked-in Jurkat TCR RNA equal to a single cell's worth was reported to be detectable even within 1,100,000 naive CD8 T cells. Naive libraries contained spiked-in Jurkat TCR RNA (approximately nine copies' worth), which is not part of the donor repertoire.

Library prep was done by PCR. The instrument was an Illumina HiSeq 4000. Bulk TCR libraries were prepared as previously described, using TCR primers listed in Table S5. Purification of total RNA was performed with the Qiagen AllPrep DNA/RNA kit. Before any analysis, reads coming from multiple sequencing runs of the same library were combined into one pool. The study's own analysis went as follows. Reads were retained only if the reads had an exact TCR constant sequence, and the retained reads were trimmed to 150 nt and grouped according to their 12-nt molecular barcodes. Reads inside each barcode group were sub-clustered using a 15% Levenshtein threshold, and a quality-weighted consensus sequence was constructed for each RNA molecule. Non-functional sequences were discarded, and so were lower-count sequences lying one edit away from another sequence. Based on a fit of two negative binomial distributions, barcode sub-clusters having less than 20% of the maximum read count were discarded. TCRdb ran its own pipeline on the public reads, namely fastp trimming at Q25 and MiXCR clone calling, and kept in-frame beta chains. Each CDR3 protein gets just one entry, which takes the most common genes and DNA from the rows behind it. The V and J calls shown here were made by TCRdb, not taken from the authors' results. The sample table holds about 510,000 distinct CDR3 sequences, of which about 21% were seen once. The biggest ten clones account for about 0.8% of the sample.

Sample: naive CD8+ T cells from blood, with Jurkat cell RNA spiked in. The meaning of the sample's cell subset or site label: FACS-sorted CD8+CD4-CCR7+CD45RA+ naive T cells. The chain is encoded by TRBV2 joined to TRBJ2-4; no D gene can be assigned with confidence. The TCR sequence derives from a human donor in good health. Some libraries in this study had Jurkat cell RNA spiked in. CDR3 region: CASNPGPDLAKNIQYF. The nucleotides read TGTGCCAGCAACCCCGGGCCAGACCTAGCCAAAAACATTCAGTACTTC.